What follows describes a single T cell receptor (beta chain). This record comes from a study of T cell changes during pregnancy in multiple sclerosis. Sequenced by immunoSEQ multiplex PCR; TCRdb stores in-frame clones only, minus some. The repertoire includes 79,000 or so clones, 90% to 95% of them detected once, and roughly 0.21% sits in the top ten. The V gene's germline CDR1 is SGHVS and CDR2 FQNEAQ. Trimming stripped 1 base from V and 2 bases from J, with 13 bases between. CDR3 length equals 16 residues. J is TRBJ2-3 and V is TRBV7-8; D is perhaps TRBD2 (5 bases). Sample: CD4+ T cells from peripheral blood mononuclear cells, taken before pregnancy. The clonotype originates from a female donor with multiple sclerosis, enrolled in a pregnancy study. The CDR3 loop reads CASSLGLAKATDTQYF. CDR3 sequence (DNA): TGTGCCAGCAGCTTAGGGCTAGCCAAGGCCACAGATACGCAGTATTTT. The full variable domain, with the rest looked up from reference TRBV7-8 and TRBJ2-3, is GAGVSQSPRYKVAKRGQDVALRCDPISGHVSLFWYQQALGQGPEFLTYFQNEAQLDKSGLPSDRFFAERPEGSVSTLKIQRTQQEDSAVYLCASSLGLAKATDTQYFGPGTRLTVL.